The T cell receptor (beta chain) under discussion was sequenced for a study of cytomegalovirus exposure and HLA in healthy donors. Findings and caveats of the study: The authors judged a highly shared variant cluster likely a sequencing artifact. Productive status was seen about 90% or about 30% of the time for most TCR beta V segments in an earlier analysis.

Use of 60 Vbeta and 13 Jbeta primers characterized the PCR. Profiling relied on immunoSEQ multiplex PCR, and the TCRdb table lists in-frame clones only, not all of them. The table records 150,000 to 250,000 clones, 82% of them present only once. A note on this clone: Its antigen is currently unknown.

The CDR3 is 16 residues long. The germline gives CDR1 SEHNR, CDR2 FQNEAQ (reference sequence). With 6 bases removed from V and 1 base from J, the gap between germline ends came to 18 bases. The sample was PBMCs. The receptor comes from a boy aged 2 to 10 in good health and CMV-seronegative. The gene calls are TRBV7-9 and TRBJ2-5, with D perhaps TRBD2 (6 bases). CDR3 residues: CASRRTRDSFQETQYF. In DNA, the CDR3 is TGTGCCAGCAGACGGACCCGGGACTCTTTCCAAGAGACCCAGTACTTC.